This TCR beta chain was captured in a study of yellow fever vaccine responses in identical twins. Points from the study as a whole: Among the twins, the vaccine T cell response reportedly seemed partly convergent and partly personalized.

V was shortened by 3 bases and J by 5 bases, with 7 bases between the two germline ends. Germline CDR1 reads SGHNT; CDR2 reads YENEEA. This CDR3 spans 12 amino acids. About this clonotype itself: Antigen: not known.

TCRdb itself ran the RT-PCR reads through MiXCR, one entry per CDR3 protein. This table has about 9,000 distinct CDR3 sequences, 65% to 85% appearing once. This clonotype originated in a woman aged 18-35 years who received the yellow fever vaccine. The chain recombines TRBV11-3 with TRBJ1-1; D not resolved. The sequenced sample was T cells from blood (PBMCs), unsorted or a sorted subset (not recorded which), obtained before or after yellow fever vaccination (not recorded which). CDR3: CASSFFATEAFF. The DNA of the CDR3 is TGTGCCAGCAGCTTTTTCGCGACTGAAGCTTTCTTT.